This TCR beta chain was recovered during a study of blood T cell repertoires in COVID-19. Study-wide context: T cells, B-cell-depleted T cells, or PBMCs provided the cDNA or gDNA that served as material.

The method was immunoSEQ multiplex PCR; TCRdb's version includes in-frame clones alone and lacks a portion of them. In the table there are roughly 100,000 clones, 81% of which are singletons. The CDR3 sequence is 13 residues long. CDR1 and CDR2 from the germline V gene are MDHEN and SYDVKM. V was pared by 5 bases and J by 7 bases, with 4 bases of the junction left unmatched. The specimen sequenced was peripheral blood. The chain carries TRBV28 and TRBJ2-1; 8 nucleotides agree with TRBD2. The sequence came from a man older than 75 with acute or convalescent COVID-19. CDR3 nucleotides: TGTGCCAGCAGTAGCGGGAGAGTGAATGAGCAGTTCTTC. It yields the protein CASSSGRVNEQFF.